The clone carrying this TCR beta chain was picked up many times. Its antigen is unknown. The sample belongs to a study of T cells in Graves' hyperthyroidism and ophthalmopathy. Regarding the study as a whole: The model's output predicted ophthalmopathy at a median of roughly seven months prior to onset. Most expanded thyroid clonotypes above 0.001 recurred in blood.

Amplified regions were TCR beta CDR3 sequences from RNA transcripts. When the TCR CDR3 underwent first-round RT-PCR, the HTBI primer set was used. MiXCR was run by TCRdb on the multiplex PCR reads, yielding one entry per CDR3 protein. The repertoire holds approximately 410,000 distinct CDR3 sequences, with 12% to 15% as singletons. The germline V gene encodes CDR1 SGHDT and CDR2 YYEEEE. Germline trimming cut 3 bases from V and 4 bases from J; bases unmatched to any gene: 3. The CDR3 totals 13 residues. Sequenced: blood. This chain joins TRBV5-6 and TRBJ1-1, with TRBD1 matching over 7 bases. The TCR was taken from a woman younger than 35 with Graves' hyperthyroidism. CDR3 DNA: TGTGCCAGCAGCTCAGGGGGGTCCACTGAAGCTTTCTTT. Translated, it gives CASSSGGSTEAFF.